This TCR beta chain was observed in a study of CD8 T cells in ankylosing spondylitis. The germline CDR1 and CDR2 sequences are DFQATT and SNEGSKA (reference sequence). Trimming took 5 bases from V and 2 from J; bases not matched to a gene: 11. This CDR3 contains 15 residues. This clonotype was counted only a few times. What it binds is not known. General study points: Clones linked to disease were reported to show significant enrichment in matched ankylosing spondylitis synovial fluid. Relatively scarce in peripheral blood, disease-linked clones were CD8+. One TCR beta motif, made up of seven to nine highly homologous variants, appeared characteristic of ankylosing spondylitis blood. A subset of motif variants has previously been described in the synovial fluid and blood of reactive arthritis.

Quantitative 5'-RACE was performed with molecular barcodes, and it yielded the TCR beta libraries. One entry per CDR3 protein results from TCRdb running MiXCR on the 5' RACE reads. Here the sample spans a few hundred thousand distinct CDR3 sequences, under 25% being singletons. Sequenced material: blood, either unsorted or a sorted T cell fraction (not recorded which). This chain links TRBV20-1 with TRBJ2-7; TRBD1 matches 8 bases. This TCR came from a male donor with ankylosing spondylitis. CDR3 bases: TGCAGTGCTTCCGGGACAGGTTGGGTCGCCTACGAGCAGTACTTC. It is translated as CSASGTGWVAYEQYF.